These 7 T cell receptor beta chains were all obtained from the same sample, sequenced in a study of T cells after yellow fever vaccination. TCRdb reprocessed the 5' RACE reads via MiXCR and lists one record per CDR3 protein. The profile shows some 150,000 distinct CDR3 sequences, 11% of them singletons. Sequencing was performed on CD8+ T cells sorted from PBMCs, taken 15 days after the yellow fever booster vaccination. The receptors come from a young man who received the YFV17D yellow fever vaccine.

The CDR3 reads CASSKALNRRRPYEQYF. The CDR3 DNA reads as TGTGCCAGCAGCAAAGCGCTGAACAGGAGACGCCCCTACGAGCAGTACTTC. The V call is TRBV21-1, the J call TRBJ2-7; the table gives TRBD1 as D, unverified against the DNA. TRBV21-1 is recorded as a pseudogene. The CDR3 contains 17 residues.

This clonotype was seen many times. The genes are TRBV24-1 and TRBJ2-7; D unclear. The CDR3 contains 11 residues. The V end lost 2 bases, the J end lost 2 bases, and 0 bases lay between the germline ends. Per germline, CDR1 KGHDR and CDR2 SFDVKD. In nucleotides, the CDR3 is TGTGCCACCAGTGATTCCTACGAGCAGTACTTC. As protein: CATSDSYEQYF.

The chain uses TRBV4-3 and TRBJ1-6; the D gene is possibly TRBD1 (6 bases). Germline CDR1 and CDR2: LGHNA and YSLEER. The ends were cut back, 0 bases at V and 10 bases at J, with 13 bases in the middle. The CDR3 spans 15 residues. The CDR3 reads CASSQDTGIGSPLHF. CDR3 in DNA: TGCGCCAGCAGCCAAGATACAGGGATCGGCTCACCCCTCCACTTT.

The rearrangement uses TRBV3-1 and TRBJ1-1; 9 bases match TRBD1. The germline CDR1 and CDR2 sequences are LGHDT and YNNKEL (reference sequence). The CDR3 covers 15 residues. Trimming cost V 1 base and J 8 bases; bases outside gene matches: 8. The CDR3 DNA reads as TGTGCCAGCAGCCAAGTCGACGAGGGACAGGGAGAAGCTTTCTTT. Amino acids: CASSQVDEGQGEAFF.

This clonotype was observed a few times. The V call is TRBV6-2 or TRBV6-3, the J call TRBJ2-7; D is uncertain. The CDR3 has 13 residues. The V end lost 0 bases, the J end lost 6 bases, and 9 bases lay between the germline ends. Germline CDR1 MNHEY, CDR2 SVGEGT. The CDR3 nucleotides read TGTGCCAGCAGTTACTCGGTGACGGGCGAGCAGTACGTC. This translates into CASSYSVTGEQYV.

In this sample, this clonotype turned up a few times. The rearrangement links TRBV19 to TRBJ2-7; possible D gene TRBD2, 6 bases. Trimming took 5 bases from V and 2 from J, leaving 13 bases between them. The CDR3 extends over 14 amino acids. From germline, CDR1 is LNHDA and CDR2 SQIVND (reference sequence). The CDR3 here is CASSRAGTPYEQYF. The CDR3, as DNA: TGTGCCAGTAGTCGCGCAGGGACTCCCTACGAGCAGTACTTC.

The table lists this clonotype with a few counts. The chain has TRBV6-2 or TRBV6-3 and TRBJ1-2; D gene ambiguous. Germline CDR1 and CDR2: MNHEY and SVGEGT. The CDR3 has 16 residues. V was pared by 2 bases and J by 3 bases, with 16 bases between. The CDR3 sequence is CASSYDGERGDYGYTF. CDR3 nucleotide sequence: TGTGCCAGCAGTTACGACGGAGAACGAGGCGACTATGGCTACACCTTC.